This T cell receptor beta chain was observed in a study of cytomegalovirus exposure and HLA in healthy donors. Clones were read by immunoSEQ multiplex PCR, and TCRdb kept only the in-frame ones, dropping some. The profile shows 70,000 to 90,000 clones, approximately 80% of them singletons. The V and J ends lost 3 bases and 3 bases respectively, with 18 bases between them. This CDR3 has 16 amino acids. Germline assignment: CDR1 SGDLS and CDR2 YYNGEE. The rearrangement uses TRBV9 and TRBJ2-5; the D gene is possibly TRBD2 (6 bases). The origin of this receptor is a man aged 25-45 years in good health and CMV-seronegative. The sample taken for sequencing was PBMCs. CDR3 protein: CASSARAGWGEETQYF. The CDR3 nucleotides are TGTGCCAGCAGCGCGAGGGCTGGCTGGGGGGAAGAGACCCAGTACTTC.